The source of this TCR beta chain is a study of T cell responses to AZD1222 COVID-19 vaccine. V lost 3 bases and J lost 6, with 5 bases in between. This CDR3 contains 11 residues. In this sample, this clone is medium-sized. This sample also contains other DNA sequences that code for the same CDR3. Produced via immunoSEQ multiplex PCR; TCRdb's table is partial and in-frame only. The repertoire holds under 150,000 clones, with over 90% as singletons. The gene calls are TRBV12-3 or TRBV12-4 and TRBJ1-1; D remains unclear. This sequence was found in an adult in good health. The sequencing here drew on peripheral blood, taken on day 0 of AZD1222 vaccination. The CDR3 bases are TGTGCCAGCAGTTTGCACTCTGAAGCTTTCTTT. It specifies CASSLHSEAFF.